This T cell receptor beta chain is drawn from a study of blood T cell repertoires in COVID-19 (dated by TCRdb to about 2020). Some background on the complete study: The collaborator samples originated in the United States, Italy and Spain and spanned the acute and convalescent phases of COVID-19. The prospective study material was composed of cDNA or gDNA derived from T cells, B-cell-depleted T cells, or PBMCs. The dataset comprised deeply sampled blood TCRbeta repertoires from subjects exposed to, actively infected with, or recovered from COVID-19. The repertoires were made available in a free public database intended to serve as a resource for research on the immune response to SARS-CoV-2. Samples came from the ongoing ImmuneRACE study (first 160 participants) plus 1,254 subjects from 6 global collaborators. Nearly every sample came with metadata listing a de-identified subject ID, COVID-19 status, age in years and sex. Where available, HLA class I and class II types were obtained from metadata supplied by the sample provider rather than from assay-based typing. The study at large found these results: The amount of clinical and demographic metadata varied by source and participant and was provided uncurated.

As to this clone: Which antigen it targets is not known. No clone much larger than this one lies a single base away; base qualities are absent.

TCRbeta CDR3 regions were amplified from genomic DNA by means of the immunoSEQ Assay, a bias-controlled multiplex PCR. Per the original workflow: Nucleated cell counts per sample were estimated from amplification of reference gene primers within the assay. To quantify the absolute abundance of each unique TCRbeta CDR3 rearrangement, sequence reads were collapsed and filtered. For each sample, productive Simpson clonality was calculated as the square root of Simpson's diversity index across productive rearrangements. TCRdb re-hosts the immuneACCESS table, in-frame sequences only. Its copies lack some clones; in the studies checked, an unresolved V gene accounts for under half of them, and the cause for the rest is not known. From that table come the V and J calls and clone size; the DNA was used to work out D and trimming. The sample records some 140,000 clones, roughly 89% of which are singletons. The ten biggest clones cover 0.55% of the sample.

Whole blood was collected in K2EDTA tubes by collaborating institutions according to the institutions' own protocols. Collaborator samples were shipped for TCRbeta analysis as frozen whole blood, isolated PBMCs, or DNA extracted from either sample type. The germline V gene specifies SGHTA as CDR1 and FQGTGA as CDR2. The germline ends are 16 bases apart after V is trimmed by 2 bases and J by 5 bases. The CDR3 runs 15 residues from the cysteine to the phenylalanine. Here the CDR3 DNA is all that survives: 45 bases in frame from base 1. The V and J genes are TRBV7-3 and TRBJ2-7, and TRBD2 may be the D gene, going by 7 matching bases. The sample taken for sequencing was peripheral blood. This TCR was sampled from a man aged 45-60 years with acute or convalescent COVID-19. CDR3 protein: CASSLGWGGNDEQYF. The DNA sequence is TGTGCCAGCAGCTTAGGTTGGGGGGGCAACGACGAGCAGTACTTC. Extended through the reference TRBV7-3 and TRBJ2-7 proteins, this CDR3 yields the full variable domain: GAGVSQTPSNKVTEKGKYVELRCDPISGHTALYWYRQSLGQGPEFLIYFQGTGAADDSGLPNDRFFAVRPEGSVSTLKIQRTERGDSAVYLCASSLGWGGNDEQYFGPGTRLTVT.